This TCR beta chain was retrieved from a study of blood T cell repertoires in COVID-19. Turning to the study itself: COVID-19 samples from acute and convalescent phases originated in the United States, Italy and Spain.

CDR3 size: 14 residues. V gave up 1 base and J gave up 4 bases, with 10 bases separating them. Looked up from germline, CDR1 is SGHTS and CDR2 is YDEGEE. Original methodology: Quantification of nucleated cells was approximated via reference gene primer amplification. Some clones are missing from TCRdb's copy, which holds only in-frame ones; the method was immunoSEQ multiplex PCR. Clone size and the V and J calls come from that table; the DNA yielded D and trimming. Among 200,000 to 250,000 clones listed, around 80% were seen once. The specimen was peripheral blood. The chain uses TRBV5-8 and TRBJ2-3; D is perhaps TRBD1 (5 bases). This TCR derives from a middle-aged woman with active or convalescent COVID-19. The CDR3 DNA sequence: TGTGCCAGCAGCTTGCTGCAGGGTTCAGATACGCAGTATTTT. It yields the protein CASSLLQGSDTQYF. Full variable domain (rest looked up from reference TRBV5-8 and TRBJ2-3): EAGVTQSPTHLIKTRGQQATLRCSPISGHTSVYWYQQALGLGLQFLLWYDEGEERNRGNFPPRFSGRQFPNYSSELNVNALELEDSALYLCASSLLQGSDTQYFGPGTRLTVL.